Listed below are T cell receptor beta chains from one sample, sequenced in a study of T cell responses to AZD1222 COVID-19 vaccine. Only in-frame clones appear in the TCRdb table, and some are missing; sequencing was by immunoSEQ multiplex PCR. In the table there are around 160,000 clones, about 90% of which are singletons. The sample here was peripheral blood, taken on day 0 of MenACWY control vaccination. These receptors were collected from an adult in good health. CDR3s include the opening cysteine and the closing phenylalanine or tryptophan. The D gene is left open where the match is weak. Part of the rows lack a size; the others show once, few, many or a class for expanded clones.

TRBD2,-,TRBV24-1,TRBJ2-7,CATSDPRAAGDPYEQYF,TGTGCCACCAGTGATCCCCGGGCCGCGGGGGATCCCTACGAGCAGTACTTC
-,-,TRBV24-1,TRBJ2-2,CATSPGPNTGELFF,TGTGCCACCAGTCCAGGGCCGAACACCGGGGAGCTGTTTTTT
-,-,TRBV9,TRBJ2-1,CASSAQGKGYNEQFF,TGTGCCAGCAGCGCTCAGGGGAAGGGGTACAATGAGCAGTTCTTC
TRBD1,-,TRBV7-3,TRBJ1-2,CASSQGTGDGGYTF,TGTGCCAGCAGCCAAGGGACAGGGGATGGGGGCTACACCTTC
TRBD1,-,TRBV6-5,TRBJ2-3,CASTWSGQNTDTQYF,TGTGCCAGCACCTGGTCGGGACAGAACACAGATACGCAGTATTTT
TRBD1,few,TRBV12-3/TRBV12-4,TRBJ1-3,CASSLGQGDTIYF,TGTGCCAGCAGCTTGGGACAGGGAGACACCATATATTTT
TRBD1,-,TRBV25-1,TRBJ1-6,CASSPDRVGNSPLHF,TGTGCCAGCAGTCCGGACAGGGTCGGTAATTCACCCCTCCACTTT
-,-,TRBV6-5,TRBJ1-6,CASSYWNSPLHF,TGTGCCAGCAGTTACTGGAATTCACCCCTCCACTTT
-,-,TRBV30,TRBJ2-3,CAWSGVGTQYF,TGTGCCTGGAGTGGGGTCGGCACGCAGTATTTT
-,-,TRBV10-3,TRBJ1-2,CAISEKGTYGYTF,TGTGCCATCAGTGAGAAGGGAACCTATGGCTACACCTTC
-,-,TRBV19,TRBJ1-2,CASSIGNSYGYTF,TGTGCCAGTAGTATAGGGAACAGCTATGGCTACACCTTC
-,-,TRBV12-3/TRBV12-4,TRBJ1-1,CASSLGWTEAFF,TGTGCCAGCAGTTTAGGGTGGACTGAAGCTTTCTTT
TRBD2,few,TRBV27,TRBJ2-7,CASSLSSGGAGEQYF,TGTGCCAGCAGTTTATCAAGCGGGGGGGCTGGAGAGCAGTACTTC
-,-,TRBV19,TRBJ1-1,CATKWGQNTEAFF,TGTGCCACCAAGTGGGGGCAGAACACTGAAGCTTTCTTT
TRBD1,once,TRBV27,TRBJ2-7,CASSPYRDSTSYEQYF,TGTGCCAGCAGTCCATACCGGGACAGTACCTCCTACGAGCAGTACTTC
-,-,TRBV7-9,TRBJ1-1,CASRSGPQRNTEAFF,TGTGCCAGCAGATCCGGGCCACAGAGGAACACTGAAGCTTTCTTT
TRBD2,-,TRBV6-5,TRBJ2-5,CASTWSGGDAKTQYF,TGTGCCAGCACTTGGAGCGGGGGCGACGCCAAGACCCAGTACTTC
-,-,TRBV19,TRBJ1-1,CASSGLRTAQNTEAFF,TGTGCCAGTAGCGGCCTGAGGACAGCGCAGAACACTGAAGCTTTCTTT
-,-,TRBV10-3,TRBJ2-7,CATKGTGAGYEQYF,TGTGCCACCAAAGGGACGGGAGCCGGCTACGAGCAGTACTTC
-,-,TRBV7-2,TRBJ1-6,CASSPIRSSSYNSPLHF,TGTGCCAGCAGTCCAATACGGTCTAGCTCCTATAATTCACCCCTCCACTTT
-,-,TRBV2,TRBJ1-5,CASSDRQIYQPQHF,TGTGCCAGCAGTGACCGCCAGATCTATCAGCCCCAGCATTTT
-,many,TRBV5-4,TRBJ1-6,CASSRQESSYNSPLHF,TGTGCCAGCAGCCGACAGGAAAGCTCCTATAATTCACCCCTCCACTTT
-,-,TRBV5-4,TRBJ1-3,CASSGWDGGTIYF,TGTGCCAGCAGCGGATGGGACGGAGGCACCATATATTTT
-,-,TRBV9,TRBJ1-5,CASSVGPGALGQPQHF,TGTGCCAGCAGCGTAGGCCCAGGGGCGCTTGGTCAGCCCCAGCATTTT
-,-,TRBV30,TRBJ2-7,CAWSVGHPEQYF,TGTGCCTGGAGTGTCGGGCACCCCGAGCAGTACTTC
TRBD2,-,TRBV11-2,TRBJ2-1,CASSRPFSGGTYNEQFF,TGTGCCAGCAGCCGGCCTTTTAGCGGGGGGACCTACAATGAGCAGTTCTTC
-,-,TRBV7-2,TRBJ1-1,CASSLVTGSEAFF,TGTGCCAGCAGCTTAGTAACCGGCTCTGAAGCTTTCTTT
-,-,TRBV10-2,TRBJ1-1,CASSVGPRLNTEAFF,TGCGCCAGCAGCGTGGGGCCGAGGTTGAACACTGAAGCTTTCTTT
-,-,TRBV15,TRBJ1-1,CATSSLILEKGTEAFF,TGTGCCACCAGCAGTTTGATCCTCGAGAAGGGCACTGAAGCTTTCTTT
-,few,TRBV2,TRBJ2-2,CASSSTGRANTGELFF,TGTGCCAGCAGTTCTACAGGGAGGGCGAACACCGGGGAGCTGTTTTTT
-,-,TRBV19,TRBJ1-5,CASSSGNQPQHF,TGTGCCAGTAGTTCTGGCAATCAGCCCCAGCATTTT
TRBD2,-,TRBV20-1,TRBJ2-1,CSATGTSSFF,TGCAGTGCGACCGGGACTAGCAGTTTCTTC
-,-,TRBV20-1,TRBJ2-3,CSARVSDTQYF,TGCAGTGCTAGAGTCTCAGATACGCAGTATTTT
-,-,TRBV5-4,TRBJ2-6,CASSPGSSGANVLTF,TGTGCCAGCAGCCCGGGGTCCTCTGGGGCCAACGTCCTGACTTTC
-,-,TRBV2,TRBJ2-1,CASSEEGPRRYSEQFF,TGTGCCAGCAGTGAAGAAGGGCCCCGAAGGTATAGTGAGCAGTTCTTC
-,-,TRBV5-1,TRBJ1-1,CASGQMGYTEAFF,TGCGCCAGCGGTCAGATGGGGTACACTGAAGCTTTCTTT
-,-,TRBV19,TRBJ1-1,CASSIVRGGTEAFF,TGTGCCAGTAGTATCGTACGGGGCGGCACTGAAGCTTTCTTT
-,-,TRBV5-4,TRBJ1-6,CASSPGRLSGNSPLHF,TGTGCCAGCAGCCCAGGCCGGCTGTCCGGGAATTCACCCCTCCACTTT
TRBD2,-,TRBV5-1,TRBJ2-2,CASSARAGLAHTGELFF,TGCGCCAGCAGCGCACGCGCGGGACTAGCGCACACCGGGGAGCTGTTTTTT
-,-,TRBV18,TRBJ2-7,CASSPGIEPTYEQYF,TGTGCCAGCTCACCAGGAATTGAACCCACCTACGAGCAGTACTTC
-,-,TRBV6-5,TRBJ1-6,CASRGWGDNSPLHF,TGTGCCAGCAGGGGATGGGGGGATAATTCACCCCTCCACTTT
-,-,TRBV7-8,TRBJ1-5,CASSPGPAVINQPQHF,TGTGCCAGCAGCCCAGGACCCGCCGTGATCAATCAGCCCCAGCATTTT
-,once,TRBV28,TRBJ1-5,CASSRTLKSQPQHF,TGTGCCAGCAGTAGGACTCTGAAGAGTCAGCCCCAGCATTTT
TRBD1,-,TRBV25-1,TRBJ1-1,CASRTTGRNTEAFF,TGTGCCAGCAGGACGACAGGGAGGAACACTGAAGCTTTCTTT
-,-,TRBV18,TRBJ2-1,CASSPGGEGSYNEQFF,TGTGCCAGCTCACCGGGCGGGGAAGGCTCCTACAATGAGCAGTTCTTC
-,-,TRBV6-5,TRBJ1-2,CASSYAGNYGYTF,TGTGCCAGCAGTTACGCCGGTAACTATGGCTACACCTTC
-,-,TRBV11-2,TRBJ2-1,CASSLVPQGEQFF,TGTGCCAGCAGCTTAGTGCCGCAGGGGGAGCAGTTCTTC
-,once,TRBV3-1/TRBV3-2,TRBJ2-1,CASSQAARSYNTEQFF,TGTGCCAGCAGCCAAGCAGCGCGAAGCTACAATACCGAGCAGTTCTTC